This T cell receptor beta chain was captured in a study of neurological immune-mediated disorders. The trim removed 6 bases at V and 5 bases at J, leaving 9 bases unmatched. Germline loops: CDR1 KGHSH, CDR2 LQKENI. The CDR3 is 15 residues long. Each sequencing run yielded over 200 million TCR-beta sequences from 15-18 subjects. TCRdb used MiXCR to reprocess the 5' RACE reads, holding one entry per CDR3 protein. The sample shows around 20,000 distinct CDR3 sequences, roughly 29% of them seen only once. Sequencing input: PBMCs. The chain links TRBV18 to TRBJ1-4; 7 bases are a match to TRBD1. This TCR was sampled from a man aged 45-65 years with HTLV-1-associated myelopathy (HAM/TSP). As DNA, the CDR3 is TGTGCCAGCTCCCTCAACAGGGGAGAGAATGAAAAACTGTTTTTT. This gives the protein CASSLNRGENEKLFF.